This TCR beta chain was captured in a study of cytomegalovirus exposure and HLA in healthy donors. Primers: 60 Vbeta forward and 13 Jbeta reverse. In the authors' workflow: Per a later analysis, the number of unique TCR beta chains was some 75 million, of which some 10 million were shared. Sequencing was performed with immunoSEQ multiplex PCR; in TCRdb, only in-frame clones are kept and a portion is missing. That table gives V, J and clone size, and the DNA gave D and trimming. Here the sample spans 74,000 or so clones, roughly 76% being singletons. This clone showed up just once. What it binds is not known. The study's findings and limits: Analyzed later, association rates of TCRs varied across HLA loci, with DRB1 most and HLA-C fewest. Many donors shared some public TCRs, even though most TCR sequences were rare.

Germline CDR1 and CDR2: MDHEN and SYDVKM. V lost 5 bases and J 3 bases, leaving 14 bases between the germline ends. CDR3 length: 15 residues. The sample comprised PBMCs. The sequence derives from a woman aged 40 to 50 in good health and CMV-seronegative. J is TRBJ1-5 and V is TRBV28; tentatively, D is TRBD1 (6 bases). This chain's CDR3 is CASSLRGGVNQPQHF. Here the CDR3 DNA reads TGTGCCAGCAGTCTTCGAGGGGGGGTCAATCAGCCCCAGCATTTT.